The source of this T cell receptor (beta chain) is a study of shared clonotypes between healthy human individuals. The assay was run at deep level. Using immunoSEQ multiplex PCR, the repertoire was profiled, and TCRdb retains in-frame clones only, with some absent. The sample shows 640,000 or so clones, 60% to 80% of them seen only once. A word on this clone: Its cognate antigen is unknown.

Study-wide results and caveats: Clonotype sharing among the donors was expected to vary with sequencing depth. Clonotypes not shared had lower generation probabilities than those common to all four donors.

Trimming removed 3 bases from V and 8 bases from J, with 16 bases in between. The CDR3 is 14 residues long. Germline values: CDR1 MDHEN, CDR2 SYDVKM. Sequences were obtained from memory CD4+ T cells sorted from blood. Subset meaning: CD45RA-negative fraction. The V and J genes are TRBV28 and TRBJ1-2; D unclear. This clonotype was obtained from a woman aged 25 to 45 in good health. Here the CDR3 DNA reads TGTGCCAGCAGTTTGTCTTATCAAACTAAAGGCTACACCTTC. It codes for CASSLSYQTKGYTF.